Below, 3 T cell receptor beta chains from the same sample are listed, as sequenced in a study of post-analysis software for immune sequencing data. Every TCR beta cDNA library bore unique molecular identifiers. TCRdb re-analysed the PCR reads in MiXCR, keeping a single row per CDR3 protein. The table lists fewer than 850,000 distinct CDR3 sequences, around 45% of them singletons. Antigen specificity for these receptors is unknown. Broader study findings: Relative to controls, patients had a few TRBV segments at higher frequency, with TRBV5-6, TRBV5-1 and TRBV20-1 among these.

Sequenced material: blood. All receptors derive from a girl aged 5 to 17 with multiple sclerosis.

The chain carries TRBV4-3 and TRBJ2-1; TRBD2 is a possible D gene (6 bases). The CDR3 totals 16 residues. CDR1 is LGHNA, CDR2 YSLEER, per germline. The ends were cut back, 2 bases at V and 9 bases at J, with 20 bases in the middle. The CDR3 loop reads CASSQSHGGLRGEQFF. CDR3 nucleotides: TGCGCCAGCAGCCAATCCCATGGGGGACTCCGCGGTGAGCAGTTCTTC.

Only one count was recorded for this clonotype. The J gene is TRBJ1-5, the V gene TRBV4-2; D call uncertain. Germline V CDR1 and CDR2: LGHNA, YNFKEQ. V was shortened by 2 bases and J by 8 bases, with 10 bases between the two germline ends. This CDR3 region has 13 residues. CDR3 region: CASSQMGSEPQHF. DNA for the CDR3: TGTGCCAGCAGCCAAATGGGGTCGGAGCCCCAGCATTTT.

The chain links TRBV29-1 to TRBJ2-5, with D tentatively TRBD2 (7 bases). Trimming pared 6 bases from V and 5 bases from J, leaving 19 bases between. CDR1 is SQVTM, CDR2 ANQGSEA, per germline. The CDR3 sequence is 14 residues long. The CDR3 here is CSVPPGGPRETQYF. The CDR3 DNA sequence: TGCAGCGTCCCTCCCGGGGGGCCTCGGGAGACCCAGTACTTC.